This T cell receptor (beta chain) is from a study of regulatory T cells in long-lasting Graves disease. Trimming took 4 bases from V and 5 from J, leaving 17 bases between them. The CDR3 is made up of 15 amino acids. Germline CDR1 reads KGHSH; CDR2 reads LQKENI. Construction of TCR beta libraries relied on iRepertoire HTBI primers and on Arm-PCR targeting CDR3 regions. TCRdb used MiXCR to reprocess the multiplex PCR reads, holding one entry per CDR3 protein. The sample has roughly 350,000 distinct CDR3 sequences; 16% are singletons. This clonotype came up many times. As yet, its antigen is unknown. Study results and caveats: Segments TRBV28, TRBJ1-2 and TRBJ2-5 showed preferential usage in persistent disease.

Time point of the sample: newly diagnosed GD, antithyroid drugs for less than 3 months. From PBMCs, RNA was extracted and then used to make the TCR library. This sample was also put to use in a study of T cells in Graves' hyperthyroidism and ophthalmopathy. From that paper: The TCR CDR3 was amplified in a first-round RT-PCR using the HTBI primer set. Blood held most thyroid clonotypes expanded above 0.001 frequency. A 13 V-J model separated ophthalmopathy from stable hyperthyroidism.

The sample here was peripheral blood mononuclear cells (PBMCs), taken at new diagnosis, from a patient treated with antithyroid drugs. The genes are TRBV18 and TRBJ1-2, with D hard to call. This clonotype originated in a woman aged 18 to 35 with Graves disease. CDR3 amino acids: CASSQMTVIPYGYTF. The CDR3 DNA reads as TGTGCCAGCTCACAGATGACGGTAATCCCATATGGCTACACCTTC.